These T cell receptor beta chains were read from a single sample in a study of blood T cell repertoires in COVID-19. The table came from immunoSEQ multiplex PCR; TCRdb's copy has only in-frame clones and leaves some out. This table has some 250,000 clones, 80% to 90% appearing once. Material for sequencing was peripheral blood. Receptors were obtained from a woman in her twenties or thirties with COVID-19, enrolled during active disease. Each CDR3 is given with its conserved first and last residue. Each record gives: V gene, D gene, J gene, clone size, CDR3 length, CDR3 DNA, CDR3 protein. D genes are given only for firm matches. The size entry is marked missing in some rows and otherwise reads once, few, many or a size class.

TRBV5-6	NA	TRBJ2-7	NA	15	TGTGCCAGCAGCTTGGCGCAGAGGGCAGGCTACGAGCAGTACTTC	CASSLAQRAGYEQYF
TRBV4-1	NA	TRBJ1-4	many	16	TGCGCCAGCAGCCCTCCCCTCACAGGTTTTAATGAAAAACTGTTTTTT	CASSPPLTGFNEKLFF
TRBV20-1	NA	TRBJ2-1	NA	11	TGCAGTGCTAGAGATTTCGGGGAGCAGTTCTTC	CSARDFGEQFF
TRBV19	TRBD1	TRBJ1-1	NA	14	TGTGCCAGTAGTCCAGGGGGAGTTGGCACTGAAGCTTTCTTT	CASSPGGVGTEAFF
TRBV29-1	TRBD1	TRBJ2-7	NA	12	TGCAGCGCCCAGGGGGACTCCTACGAGCAGTACTTC	CSAQGDSYEQYF
TRBV27	NA	TRBJ1-4	once	12	TGTGCCAGCAGTTTAGCAGGGGAAAAACTGTTTTTT	CASSLAGEKLFF
TRBV3-1/TRBV3-2	NA	TRBJ2-3	once	13	TGTGCCAGCAGCCAAGATTTTAGAGATACGCAGTATTTT	CASSQDFRDTQYF
TRBV5-1	NA	TRBJ2-7	NA	14	TGCGCCAGCAGGAGCCAGGGCAGCTCCTACGAGCAGTACTTC	CASRSQGSSYEQYF
TRBV19	NA	TRBJ2-7	NA	16	TGTGCCAGTAGTATGTCCCCCAGGGATAGCTCCTACGAGCAGTACTTC	CASSMSPRDSSYEQYF
TRBV5-1	NA	TRBJ2-7	NA	13	TGCGCCAGCAGCTCCGGACTGATGTACGAGCAGTACTTC	CASSSGLMYEQYF
TRBV6-5	TRBD2	TRBJ2-1	NA	15	TGTGCCAGCAGCGACCCAGCGGGGGGGTACAATGAGCAGTTCTTC	CASSDPAGGYNEQFF
TRBV14	TRBD2	TRBJ2-3	few	16	TGTGCCAGCAGCCAAGGACTAGCGGGGAAATTAGATACGCAGTATTTT	CASSQGLAGKLDTQYF
TRBV10-1	NA	TRBJ1-1	NA	15	TGCGCCAGCAGTGAGTCGGACATCGCGAACACTGAAGCTTTCTTT	CASSESDIANTEAFF
TRBV11-3	TRBD1	TRBJ2-1	once	14	TGTGCCAGCAGCCCACAGGGACAGTACAATGAGCAGTTCTTC	CASSPQGQYNEQFF
TRBV7-9	NA	TRBJ2-5	once	15	TGTGCCAGCAGCTTAAAGGGGTGGGGCGAAGAGACCCAGTACTTC	CASSLKGWGEETQYF
TRBV5-1	TRBD1	TRBJ2-2	NA	15	TGCGCCAGCAGCTTGCAGGGGGTGAACACCGGGGAGCTGTTTTTT	CASSLQGVNTGELFF
TRBV6-5	TRBD1	TRBJ2-7	NA	16	TGTGCCAGCAGTTACTCGAGTCTCAGGGGGTCCTACGAGCAGTACTTC	CASSYSSLRGSYEQYF
TRBV5-6	TRBD1	TRBJ1-4	NA	14	TGTGCCAGCAGCCCACAGGGGGCTAATGAAAAACTGTTTTTT	CASSPQGANEKLFF
TRBV14	NA	TRBJ1-2	once	13	TGTGCCAGCAGCCAAAACAGGGAGGGTGGCTACACCTTC	CASSQNREGGYTF
TRBV5-6	NA	TRBJ2-1	once	11	TGTGCCAGCAGCTCTGAGGGTGAGCAGTTCTTC	CASSSEGEQFF
TRBV9	NA	TRBJ1-1	NA	14	TGTGCCAGCAGCGTAGGCGTAGGGGTGACTGAAGCTTTCTTT	CASSVGVGVTEAFF
TRBV5-1	NA	TRBJ2-1	NA	16	TGCGCCAGCAGCGCGACTTCAGGACTTTCCTACAATGAGCAGTTCTTC	CASSATSGLSYNEQFF
TRBV6-5	NA	TRBJ2-1	NA	12	TGTGCCAGCAGTTACCGGGTCAATGAGCAGTTCTTC	CASSYRVNEQFF
TRBV6-5	NA	TRBJ2-5	NA	15	TGTGCCAGCAGTTACATGGCGGGGTCCCAAGAGACCCAGTACTTC	CASSYMAGSQETQYF
TRBV7-9	NA	TRBJ2-5	NA	13	TGTGCCAGCAGCTCCCTCGGGTTTGAGACCCAGTACTTC	CASSSLGFETQYF
TRBV27	TRBD1	TRBJ2-7	once	13	TGTGCCAGCAGCCCACAGGGGGTGGTCGAGCAGTACTTC	CASSPQGVVEQYF
TRBV30	TRBD1	TRBJ2-3	NA	14	TGTGCCTCCCGGGACAGGGGACGTACAGATACGCAGTATTTT	CASRDRGRTDTQYF
TRBV5-1	NA	TRBJ1-4	NA	16	TGCGCCAGCAGCTTGGGGGCACAGGCATCTCGAGAAAAACTGTTTTTT	CASSLGAQASREKLFF
TRBV28	TRBD1	TRBJ1-6	NA	13	TGTGCCAGCCGCAGAGACAGGGCCGGACCCCTCCACTTT	CASRRDRAGPLHF
TRBV6-1	NA	TRBJ1-1	NA	15	TGTGCCAGCAGTGAGTCAGGCGTGGTGAACACTGAAGCTTTCTTT	CASSESGVVNTEAFF
TRBV6-5	TRBD1	TRBJ2-1	NA	15	TGTGCCAGCAGACCAGACAGGGGACCCTACAATGAGCAGTTCTTC	CASRPDRGPYNEQFF